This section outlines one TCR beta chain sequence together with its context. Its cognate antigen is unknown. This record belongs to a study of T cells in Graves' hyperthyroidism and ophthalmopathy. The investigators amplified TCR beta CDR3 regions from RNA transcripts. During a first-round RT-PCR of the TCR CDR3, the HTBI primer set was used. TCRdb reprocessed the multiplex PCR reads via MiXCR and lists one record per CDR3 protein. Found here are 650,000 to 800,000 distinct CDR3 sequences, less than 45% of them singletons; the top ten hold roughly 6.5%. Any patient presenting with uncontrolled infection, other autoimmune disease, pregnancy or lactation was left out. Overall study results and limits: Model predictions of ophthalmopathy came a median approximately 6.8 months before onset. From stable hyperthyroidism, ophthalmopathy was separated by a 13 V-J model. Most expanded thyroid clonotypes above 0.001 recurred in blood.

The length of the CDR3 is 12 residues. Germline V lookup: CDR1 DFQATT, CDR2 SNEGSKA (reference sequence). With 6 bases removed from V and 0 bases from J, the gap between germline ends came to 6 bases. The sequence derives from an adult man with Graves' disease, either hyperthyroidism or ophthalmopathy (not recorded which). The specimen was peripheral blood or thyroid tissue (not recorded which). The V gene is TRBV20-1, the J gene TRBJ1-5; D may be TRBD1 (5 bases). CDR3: CSATDSNQPQHF. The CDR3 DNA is TGCAGTGCGACAGATAGCAATCAGCCCCAGCATTTT.